The 25 T cell receptor beta chains given below trace back to one sample, sequenced in a study of T cell responses to AZD1222 COVID-19 vaccine. Repertoires were generated with immunoSEQ multiplex PCR, while TCRdb's copy carries only in-frame clones and drops some. The table records fewer than 150,000 clones, 85% to 95% of them present only once. This sample comprised peripheral blood, obtained 28 days after the second AZD1222 dose. All receptors come from an adult who received the AZD1222 COVID-19 vaccine.

J is TRBJ2-7 and V is TRBV6-2 or TRBV6-3; 7 positions agree with TRBD2. The length of the CDR3 is 12 residues. The V gene's germline CDR1 is MNHEY and CDR2 SVGEGT. V lost 2 bases, J lost 5 bases, and 0 bases stayed unmatched. The CDR3 is CASSYGRDEQYF. DNA of the CDR3: TGTGCCAGCAGTTACGGGAGGGACGAGCAGTACTTC.

This chain links TRBV5-4 with TRBJ2-5; D not resolved. The CDR3 is 11 residues long. V lost 5 bases and J 5 bases, leaving 7 bases between the germline ends. CDR1 SGHNT and CDR2 YYREEE come from the germline V gene (reference sequence). The CDR3 region is CASSSYETQYF. The CDR3, as DNA: TGTGCCAGCAGTTCCTACGAGACCCAGTACTTC. The full variable domain, with the rest looked up from reference TRBV5-4 and TRBJ2-5, is ETGVTQSPTHLIKTRGQQVTLRCSSQSGHNTVSWYQQALGQGPQFIFQYYREEENGRGNFPPRFSGLQFPNYSSELNVNALELDDSALYLCASSSYETQYFGPGTRLLVL.

As concerns this clone: A junction end diverges from the germline sequence, so it may reflect a read error. V and J are TRBV7-7 and TRBJ2-5; 7 bases are shared with TRBD2. Germline V gene lookup returns CDR1 SSHAT and CDR2 FNYEAQ (reference sequence). CDR3 length: 15 amino acids. CDR3 coding DNA: TGTGCTAGCAGCTTAGCCCCGGGGGGACAAGAGACCCAGTACTTC. This sequence encodes CASSLAPGGQETQYF.

V is TRBV19 and J is TRBJ1-5, with 10 bases lining up with TRBD1. V lost 5 bases and J lost 7; bases outside the gene matches: 8. CDR1 is LNHDA, CDR2 SQIVND, per germline (reference sequence). This CDR3 is built from 15 residues. The CDR3 is CASSPTGGGSQPQHF. The DNA for the CDR3 is TGTGCCAGTAGTCCGACAGGGGGCGGATCCCAGCCCCAGCATTTT.

This chain connects TRBV7-9 to TRBJ1-2, with TRBD1 matching 7 bases. The CDR3 covers 16 residues. Per the germline V gene, CDR1 is SEHNR and CDR2 is FQNEAQ (reference sequence). V lost 2 bases to trimming and J lost 6 bases; unmatched junction nucleotides: 12. DNA for the CDR3: TGTGCCAGCAGCTTATTTGAGGGGGCGGGAGAAAATGGCTACACCTTC. It encodes CASSLFEGAGENGYTF.

The chain couples TRBV9 to TRBJ1-1; D is unresolved. Germline CDR1 reads SGDLS; CDR2 reads YYNGEE. Trimming pared 0 bases from V and 2 bases from J, leaving 8 bases between. This CDR3 is built from 14 residues. The chain's CDR3 is CASSVGPDNTEAFF. CDR3 DNA sequence: TGTGCCAGCAGCGTAGGACCGGATAACACTGAAGCTTTCTTT.

This rearrangement joins TRBV19 to TRBJ1-4; TRBD1 agrees at 7 bases. Trimming cost V 3 bases and J 6 bases; bases outside gene matches: 10. The CDR3 has 16 amino acids. Germline assignment: CDR1 LNHDA and CDR2 SQIVND (reference sequence). The CDR3 DNA reads TGTGCCAGTAGTATTGGAACAGGGGAGGTTTATGAAAAACTGTTTTTT. This translates into CASSIGTGEVYEKLFF.

To note about this clone: The same CDR3 also results from other DNA sequences found in this sample. The V gene is TRBV6-5, the J gene TRBJ2-1; 10 bases are a match to TRBD1. Trimming cost V 4 bases and J 6 bases; bases outside gene matches: 0. Germline CDR1 reads MNHEY; CDR2 reads SVGAGI. This CDR3 is 13 amino acids long. The CDR3 sequence: CASSWTGGNEQFF. The DNA of the CDR3 is TGTGCCAGCAGTTGGACAGGGGGCAATGAGCAGTTCTTC.

This chain's CDR3 is CASIGTGKGEKLFF. As DNA, the CDR3 is TGTGCCAGTATAGGGACTGGAAAAGGTGAAAAACTGTTTTTT. This chain uses TRBV19 with TRBJ1-4, with a tentative D call TRBD1 (5 bases). This CDR3 has 14 amino acids. Germline V gene data show CDR1 as LNHDA and CDR2 as SQIVND (reference sequence). The V end lost 7 bases, the J end lost 7 bases, and 16 bases lay between the germline ends.

This clone showed up just once. The V call is TRBV6-1, the J call TRBJ1-2; D is possibly TRBD1 (6 bases). The CDR3 loop spans 16 amino acids. Trimming stripped 1 base from V and 2 bases from J, with 14 bases between. CDR1 is MNHNS and CDR2 is SASEGT in the germline V gene. The CDR3 loop is CASSEVLWQGNYGYTF. The CDR3 coding sequence is TGTGCCAGCAGTGAAGTGTTGTGGCAGGGGAACTATGGCTACACCTTC.

This chain connects TRBV28 to TRBJ2-7; 8 positions match TRBD1. Germline lookup yields CDR1 MDHEN and CDR2 SYDVKM. This CDR3 contains 14 residues. V lost 8 bases to trimming and J lost 5 bases; unmatched junction nucleotides: 11. CDR3 sequence: CASYTGQGADEQYF. DNA of the CDR3: TGTGCCAGCTATACTGGGCAGGGGGCTGACGAGCAGTACTTC.

This clone was detected only once. V is TRBV3-1 (or the pseudogene TRBV3-2) and J is TRBJ2-1; 8 bases align to TRBD2. The length of the CDR3 is 16 residues. Germline V gene sequence: CDR1 LGHDT, CDR2 YNNKEL (reference sequence). The V segment lost 3 bases and the J segment 2 bases; nucleotides outside the gene matches: 6. The CDR3 loop reads CASSHGLAAPYNEQFF. The CDR3 coding sequence is TGTGCCAGCAGCCACGGACTAGCCGCTCCCTACAATGAGCAGTTCTTC.

In DNA, the CDR3 is TGCAGTGCTAGTTTCGTTTCATTGGTGGGGACCCAGTACTTC. This gives the protein CSASFVSLVGTQYF. This rearrangement joins TRBV20-1 to TRBJ2-5; no firm D call. Per the germline V gene, CDR1 is DFQATT and CDR2 is SNEGSKA (reference sequence). This CDR3 has 14 residues. Trimming left V 3 bases short and J 7 bases short, with 18 bases between.

This clone appeared once. The chain employs TRBV7-2 and TRBJ1-2, with 9 positions matching TRBD1. The V segment lost 1 base and the J segment 4 bases; nucleotides outside the gene matches: 7. Germline lookup yields CDR1 SGHTA and CDR2 FQGNSA. CDR3 length: 16 residues. The CDR3 spells CASSLDIPGQGYGYTF. CDR3 bases: TGTGCCAGCAGCTTAGACATACCGGGACAGGGCTATGGCTACACCTTC.

The chain is built from TRBV30 and TRBJ1-2; a possible D gene is TRBD1 (5 bases). Trimming removed 1 base at V and 11 bases at J, with 14 bases between. The CDR3 runs to 12 residues. The germline gives CDR1 GTSNPN, CDR2 SVGIG (reference sequence). CDR3 amino acids: CAWSATGFSYTF. The CDR3 region has the DNA TGTGCCTGGAGTGCTACAGGTTTTAGTTACACCTTC.

The chain employs TRBV7-2 and TRBJ1-6; D is perhaps TRBD1 (5 bases). The CDR3 consists of 17 residues. V was pared by 5 bases and J by 0 bases, with 14 bases between. Germline V lookup: CDR1 SGHTA, CDR2 FQGNSA. CDR3 in DNA: TGTGCCAGCAGCCGGGACCTCCTCAGCTCCTATAATTCACCCCTCCACTTT. Encoded protein: CASSRDLLSSYNSPLHF. The complete variable domain, with remaining parts taken from reference TRBV7-2 and TRBJ1-6, reads GAGVSQSPSNKVTEKGKDVELRCDPISGHTALYWYRQSLGQGLEFLIYFQGNSAPDKSGLPSDRFSAERTGGSVSTLTIQRTQQEDSAVYLCASSRDLLSSYNSPLHFGNGTRLTVT.

The rearrangement uses TRBV7-9 and TRBJ2-2; D gene unclear. CDR3 length: 14 amino acids. Trimming stripped 2 bases from V and 7 bases from J, with 11 bases between. Germline V gene lookup returns CDR1 SEHNR and CDR2 FQNEAQ (reference sequence). The CDR3 DNA follows: TGTGCCAGCAGCTTACCGGGCCGGCTCGGGGAGCTGTTTTTT. As protein: CASSLPGRLGELFF. Combining the CDR3 with reference TRBV7-9 and TRBJ2-2 gives the whole variable domain DTGVSQNPRHKITKRGQNVTFRCDPISEHNRLYWYRQTLGQGPEFLTYFQNEAQLEKSRLLSDRFSAERPKGSFSTLEIQRTEQGDSAMYLCASSLPGRLGELFFGEGSRLTVL.

V usage is TRBV3-1 (or the pseudogene TRBV3-2) and J usage is TRBJ1-2, with TRBD1 identical over 7 bases. The CDR3 has 15 residues. Germline assignment: CDR1 LGHDT and CDR2 YNNKEL (reference sequence). The J segment lost 5 bases and the V segment lost 6 bases, leaving 12 bases of the junction unmatched. As DNA, the CDR3 is TGTGCCAGCAGTCGAGTCCCCGGGACAGCTTATGGCTACACCTTC. It is translated as CASSRVPGTAYGYTF.

The chain carries TRBV6-5 and TRBJ2-5, with 12 bases matching TRBD1. The CDR3 is 15 residues long. With 4 bases clipped from V and 7 bases from J, the junction kept 7 bases outside the gene matches. The V gene's germline CDR1 is MNHEY and CDR2 SVGAGI. CDR3 nucleotides: TGTGCCAGCAGTTTTGGGACAGGGGGCTATGTGACCCAGTACTTC. Amino acids: CASSFGTGGYVTQYF.

This clone was seen just once. Written as DNA, the CDR3 is TGTGCCAGCAGCTTAGGGGGGGTAAGGACTGAAGCTTTCTTT. This sequence encodes CASSLGGVRTEAFF. The V call is TRBV11-1, the J call TRBJ1-1, with D possibly matching TRBD1 (5 bases). Trimming took off 1 base at V and 5 bases at J, with 11 bases between the two ends. This CDR3 region has 14 residues. CDR1 SGHAT and CDR2 FQDESV come from the germline V gene (reference sequence).

The rearrangement links TRBV27 to TRBJ1-2; D unclear. CDR1 is MNHEY and CDR2 is SMNVEV in the germline V gene (reference sequence). V lost 9 bases, J lost 3 bases, and 11 bases lay in between. CDR3 size: 12 residues. CDR3 protein: CASRRQDYGYTF. The CDR3 DNA reads TGTGCCAGTCGTCGGCAGGACTATGGCTACACCTTC.

This chain connects TRBV5-5 to TRBJ1-1, with D hard to call. Trimming pared 1 base from V and 3 bases from J, leaving 7 bases between. The germline V gene has CDR1 SGHKS and CDR2 YYEKEE (reference sequence). The CDR3 length is 13 residues. The DNA of the CDR3 is TGTGCCAGCAGCTTGAATTCGCACACTGAAGCTTTCTTT. It specifies CASSLNSHTEAFF.

The chain links TRBV5-1 to TRBJ1-6; 8 bases agree with TRBD1. This CDR3 has 15 amino acids. The V gene end was trimmed by 4 bases and the J gene end by 10 bases; junction bases not matched to a gene: 10. CDR1 and CDR2 (germline): SGHRS, YFSETQ. CDR3 nucleotides: TGCGCCAGCAGCCCGACGACAGGGGTCTTGTCACCCCTCCACTTT. Its translation: CASSPTTGVLSPLHF.

The CDR3 DNA is TGTGCCAGTGGGTTAAGTTCAGGAGGGGGTCTCGTGAGAGATGGGCAGTACTTC. Translated: CASGLSSGGGLVRDGQYF. The chain combines TRBV7-9 with TRBJ2-7; D is possibly TRBD1 or TRBD2 (6 bases each). V lost 9 bases and J lost 9, with 36 bases in between. This CDR3 contains 18 residues. Germline values: CDR1 SEHNR, CDR2 FQNEAQ (reference sequence).

V gene TRBV7-3 combines with J gene TRBJ2-1; TRBD2 matches at 9 bases. J lost 4 bases, V lost 5 bases, and 6 bases had no gene match. The CDR3 is made up of 15 amino acids. The germline V gene encodes CDR1 SGHTA and CDR2 FQGTGA. The CDR3 loop reads CASSQGTSIYNEQFF. The CDR3, as DNA: TGTGCCAGCAGCCAAGGGACTAGCATTTACAATGAGCAGTTCTTC.